The present T cell receptor (beta chain) was sequenced within a study of cytomegalovirus exposure and HLA in healthy donors. Overall study: Within the Caucasian-associated ancestry cluster were about 81% of the approximately 400 genotyped donors.

Study results and caveats: Among the CMV-associated chains, a few were confirmed in vitro as specific for CMV antigens. Apart from CMV serostatus, no immune exposure information was available.

In the PCR, 60 Vbeta and 13 Jbeta primers were used. TCRdb keeps only in-frame clones here, not all; method: immunoSEQ multiplex PCR. The sample lists approximately 170,000 clones, over 60% occurring once. Germline CDR1 and CDR2: SEHNR and FQNEAQ (reference sequence). CDR3 length: 16 residues. This clone was counted a single time. No antigen is known for it. One end of the junction varies from germline; a read error may be responsible. This TCR derives from a woman in her forties or fifties in good health and CMV-seronegative. The chain couples TRBV7-9 to TRBJ1-5, with TRBD1 as a possible D gene (6 bases). The sequenced sample consisted of PBMCs. The CDR3 loop is CSSSLGLTGPNQPQHF. The CDR3 DNA reads as TGTTCCAGCAGCTTAGGATTGACAGGTCCCAATCAGCCCCAGCATTTT. Based on the CDR3 plus reference TRBV7-9 and TRBJ1-5, the full variable domain is DTGVSQNPRHKITKRGQNVTFRCDPISEHNRLYWYRQTLGQGPEFLTYFQNEAQLEKSRLLSDRFSAERPKGSFSTLEIQRTEQGDSAMYLCSSSLGLTGPNQPQHFGDGTRLSIL.